What follows is one T cell receptor (beta chain) and its context. V lost 2 bases to trimming and J lost 7 bases; unmatched junction nucleotides: 8. The CDR3 is made up of 15 amino acids. Per the germline V gene, CDR1 is MNHNY and CDR2 is SVGAGI (reference sequence). These data come from a study of blood T cells in healthy people across ages. The authors ran a second PCR of roughly 6 to 12 cycles using a sample-barcoded 5' primer and a J-beta primer mix. TCRdb called the 5' RACE reads again in MiXCR, with one record for every CDR3 protein. This sample has 1 million or so distinct CDR3 sequences; less than 25% occur once, and the top ten carry around 0.75%. The same sample was also studied in work on T cells of mothers and their children.

The gene calls are TRBV6-6 and TRBJ1-5, with 7 bases identical to TRBD1. The sequencing input was blood. The receptor was derived from a girl aged 2-15 years in good health. The CDR3 loop is CASSYVQGELQPQHF. DNA for the CDR3: TGTGCCAGCAGTTACGTGCAGGGGGAGTTGCAGCCCCAGCATTTT.